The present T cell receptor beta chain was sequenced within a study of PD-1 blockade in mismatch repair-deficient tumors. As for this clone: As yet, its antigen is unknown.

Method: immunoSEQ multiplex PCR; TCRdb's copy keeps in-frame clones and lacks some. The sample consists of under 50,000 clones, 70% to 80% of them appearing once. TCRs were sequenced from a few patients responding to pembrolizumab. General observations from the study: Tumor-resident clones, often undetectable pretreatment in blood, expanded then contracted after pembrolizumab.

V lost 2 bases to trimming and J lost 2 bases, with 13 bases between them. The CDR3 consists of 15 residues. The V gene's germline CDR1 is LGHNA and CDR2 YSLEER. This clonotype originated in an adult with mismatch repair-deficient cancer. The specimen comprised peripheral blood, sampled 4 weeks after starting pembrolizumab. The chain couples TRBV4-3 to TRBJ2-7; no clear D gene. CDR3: CASSQNMHGAYEQYF. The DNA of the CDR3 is TGCGCCAGCAGCCAAAACATGCATGGGGCCTACGAGCAGTACTTC.